The rows below give T cell receptor beta chains drawn from one sample of a study of regulatory T cells in long-lasting Graves disease. TCRdb ran MiXCR on the multiplex PCR reads and lists one entry per CDR3 protein. The sample lists about 290,000 distinct CDR3 sequences; 20% to 25% were seen once. The specimen comprised peripheral blood mononuclear cells (PBMCs), sampled when the disease was refractory, from a patient treated with antithyroid drugs. All receptors come from a female donor with Graves disease. The CDR3 runs from the conserved cysteine through the conserved F or W. D genes are given only for firm matches. Some rows have no size entry. The others give once, few or many, or a class for an expanded clone.

length: 14; D: .; size: many; J: TRBJ2-5; V: TRBV2; DNA: TGTGCCAGCAGTGGGTGGGACACCAAAGAGACCCAGTACTTC; CDR3: CASSGWDTKETQYF
length: 14; D: .; size: few; J: TRBJ2-7; V: TRBV6-1; DNA: TGTGCCAGCAGCTCCCGGGACTTAACCTACGAGCAGTACTTC; CDR3: CASSSRDLTYEQYF
length: 15; D: .; size: .; J: TRBJ2-2; V: TRBV9; DNA: TGTGCCAGCAGCGTAGGCGGAGCCCCCACCGGGGAGCTGTTTTTT; CDR3: CASSVGGAPTGELFF
length: 14; D: .; size: .; J: TRBJ2-7; V: TRBV27; DNA: TGTGCCAGCAAGGCAGGTTTGAGCTCCTACGAGCAGTACTTC; CDR3: CASKAGLSSYEQYF
length: 16; D: TRBD2; size: few; J: TRBJ2-6; V: TRBV3-1; DNA: TGTGCCAGCAGCCAATTTCGGGGGGCTGGGGCCAACGTCCTGACTTTC; CDR3: CASSQFRGAGANVLTF
length: 14; D: .; size: .; J: TRBJ2-2; V: TRBV5-1; DNA: TGCGCCAGCAGCTGGCGGGAAGACACCGGGGAGCTGTTTTTT; CDR3: CASSWREDTGELFF
length: 12; D: .; size: many; J: TRBJ1-2; V: TRBV29-1; DNA: TGCAGCGTTGAAGGGGGTGGAGGTGGCTACACCTTC; CDR3: CSVEGGGGGYTF
length: 16; D: TRBD2; size: many; J: TRBJ2-2; V: TRBV3-1; DNA: TGTGCCAGCAGCCATGGGGGGGGAGGTGTGACCGGGGAGCTGTTTTTT; CDR3: CASSHGGGGVTGELFF
length: 16; D: .; size: many; J: TRBJ1-5; V: TRBV2; DNA: TGTGCCAGCAGAATGGGACCGAGATACCTCAATCAGCCCCAGCATTTT; CDR3: CASRMGPRYLNQPQHF
length: 15; D: TRBD2; size: few; J: TRBJ2-5; V: TRBV4-1; DNA: TGCGCCAGCAGCCATAGCGGGAGAGGGTTGGAGACCCAGTACTTC; CDR3: CASSHSGRGLETQYF
length: 15; D: .; size: few; J: TRBJ1-6; V: TRBV6-5; DNA: TGTGCCAGCAGTTCGGCAGGGCGAGATAATTCACCCCTCCACTTT; CDR3: CASSSAGRDNSPLHF
length: 14; D: TRBD1; size: many; J: TRBJ2-7; V: TRBV20-1; DNA: TGCAGTGCTTTCCCCGGGACAGGGATAGACGAGCAGTACTTC; CDR3: CSAFPGTGIDEQYF
length: 17; D: .; size: many; J: TRBJ1-6; V: TRBV28; DNA: TGTGCCAGCAGTTTTGCGACCGTAAGGGTTGGAGATTCACCCCTCCACTTT; CDR3: CASSFATVRVGDSPLHF
length: 11; D: TRBD1; size: .; J: TRBJ2-4; V: TRBV29-1; DNA: TGCAGCGTCGGACAGGGGGGCATTCAGTACTTC; CDR3: CSVGQGGIQYF
length: 14; D: .; size: many; J: TRBJ1-4; V: TRBV30; DNA: TGTGCCTGGAGTGCTCAAGGGGTAAATGAAAAACTGTTTTTT; CDR3: CAWSAQGVNEKLFF
length: 14; D: TRBD2; size: many; J: TRBJ2-7; V: TRBV6-5; DNA: TGTGCCAGCAGTTACGGGACTAGCGGCTACGAGCAGTACTTC; CDR3: CASSYGTSGYEQYF
length: 12; D: .; size: .; J: TRBJ2-1; V: TRBV27; DNA: TGTGCCAGCAGTTCCCTAGCGAATGAGCAGTTCTTC; CDR3: CASSSLANEQFF
length: 13; D: TRBD1; size: many; J: TRBJ2-7; V: TRBV29-1; DNA: TGCAGCGTTGACGGGACAGGGGGTTACGAGCAGTACTTC; CDR3: CSVDGTGGYEQYF
length: 16; D: TRBD2; size: many; J: TRBJ2-5; V: TRBV28; DNA: TGTGCCAGCAGTTTAGGGACTAGCGGGAGCGGGGAGACCCAGTACTTC; CDR3: CASSLGTSGSGETQYF
length: 15; D: TRBD1; size: many; J: TRBJ1-1; V: TRBV5-1; DNA: TGCGCCAGCAGCTTGTCAGGGGGCGAGAACACTGAAGCTTTCTTT; CDR3: CASSLSGGENTEAFF
length: 17; D: TRBD1; size: .; J: TRBJ2-6; V: TRBV19; DNA: TGTGCCAGTAGTACGTGGACAGGGGGCAGTGGGGCCAACGTCCTGACTTTC; CDR3: CASSTWTGGSGANVLTF
length: 12; D: .; size: many; J: TRBJ1-5; V: TRBV7-9; DNA: TGTGCCAGCAGCTCCCCCAATCAGCCCCAGCATTTT; CDR3: CASSSPNQPQHF
length: 14; D: TRBD2; size: many; J: TRBJ2-7; V: TRBV20-1; DNA: TGCAGTGCTTACACTAGCGGCTCAACCTACGAGCAGTACTTC; CDR3: CSAYTSGSTYEQYF
length: 15; D: TRBD1; size: many; J: TRBJ1-2; V: TRBV11-2; DNA: TGTGCCAGCAGCTTAGATTCGAGACAGGGGGACGGCTACACCTTC; CDR3: CASSLDSRQGDGYTF
length: 13; D: .; size: .; J: TRBJ2-5; V: TRBV30; DNA: TGTGCCTGGAGTATAGCGGATCAAGAGACCCAGTACTTC; CDR3: CAWSIADQETQYF
length: 15; D: .; size: many; J: TRBJ1-4; V: TRBV16; DNA: TGTGCCAGCAGCTTGACCCGCCAGACTAATGAAAAACTGTTTTTT; CDR3: CASSLTRQTNEKLFF
length: 14; D: TRBD1; size: many; J: TRBJ1-4; V: TRBV11-2; DNA: TGTGCCAGCAGCTCGGGGCAGGGGGACGAAAAACTGTTTTTT; CDR3: CASSSGQGDEKLFF